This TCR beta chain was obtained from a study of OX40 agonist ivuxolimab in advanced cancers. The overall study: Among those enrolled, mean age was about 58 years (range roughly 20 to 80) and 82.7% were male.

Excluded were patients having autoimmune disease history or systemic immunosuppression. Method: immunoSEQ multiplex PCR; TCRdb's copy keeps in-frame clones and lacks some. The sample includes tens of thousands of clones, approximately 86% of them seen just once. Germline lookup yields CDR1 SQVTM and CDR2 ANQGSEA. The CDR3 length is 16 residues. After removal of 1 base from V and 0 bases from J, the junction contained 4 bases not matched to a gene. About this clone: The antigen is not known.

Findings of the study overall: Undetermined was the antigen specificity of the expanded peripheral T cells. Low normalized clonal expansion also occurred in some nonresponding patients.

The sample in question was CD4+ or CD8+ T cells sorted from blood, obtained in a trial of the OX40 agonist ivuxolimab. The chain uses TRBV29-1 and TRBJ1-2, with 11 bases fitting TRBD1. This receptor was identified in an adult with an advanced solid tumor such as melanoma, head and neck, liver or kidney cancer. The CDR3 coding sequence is TGCAGCGTTGAAGGGACAGGGGGCCCCTCTAACTATGGCTACACCTTC. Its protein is CSVEGTGGPSNYGYTF.